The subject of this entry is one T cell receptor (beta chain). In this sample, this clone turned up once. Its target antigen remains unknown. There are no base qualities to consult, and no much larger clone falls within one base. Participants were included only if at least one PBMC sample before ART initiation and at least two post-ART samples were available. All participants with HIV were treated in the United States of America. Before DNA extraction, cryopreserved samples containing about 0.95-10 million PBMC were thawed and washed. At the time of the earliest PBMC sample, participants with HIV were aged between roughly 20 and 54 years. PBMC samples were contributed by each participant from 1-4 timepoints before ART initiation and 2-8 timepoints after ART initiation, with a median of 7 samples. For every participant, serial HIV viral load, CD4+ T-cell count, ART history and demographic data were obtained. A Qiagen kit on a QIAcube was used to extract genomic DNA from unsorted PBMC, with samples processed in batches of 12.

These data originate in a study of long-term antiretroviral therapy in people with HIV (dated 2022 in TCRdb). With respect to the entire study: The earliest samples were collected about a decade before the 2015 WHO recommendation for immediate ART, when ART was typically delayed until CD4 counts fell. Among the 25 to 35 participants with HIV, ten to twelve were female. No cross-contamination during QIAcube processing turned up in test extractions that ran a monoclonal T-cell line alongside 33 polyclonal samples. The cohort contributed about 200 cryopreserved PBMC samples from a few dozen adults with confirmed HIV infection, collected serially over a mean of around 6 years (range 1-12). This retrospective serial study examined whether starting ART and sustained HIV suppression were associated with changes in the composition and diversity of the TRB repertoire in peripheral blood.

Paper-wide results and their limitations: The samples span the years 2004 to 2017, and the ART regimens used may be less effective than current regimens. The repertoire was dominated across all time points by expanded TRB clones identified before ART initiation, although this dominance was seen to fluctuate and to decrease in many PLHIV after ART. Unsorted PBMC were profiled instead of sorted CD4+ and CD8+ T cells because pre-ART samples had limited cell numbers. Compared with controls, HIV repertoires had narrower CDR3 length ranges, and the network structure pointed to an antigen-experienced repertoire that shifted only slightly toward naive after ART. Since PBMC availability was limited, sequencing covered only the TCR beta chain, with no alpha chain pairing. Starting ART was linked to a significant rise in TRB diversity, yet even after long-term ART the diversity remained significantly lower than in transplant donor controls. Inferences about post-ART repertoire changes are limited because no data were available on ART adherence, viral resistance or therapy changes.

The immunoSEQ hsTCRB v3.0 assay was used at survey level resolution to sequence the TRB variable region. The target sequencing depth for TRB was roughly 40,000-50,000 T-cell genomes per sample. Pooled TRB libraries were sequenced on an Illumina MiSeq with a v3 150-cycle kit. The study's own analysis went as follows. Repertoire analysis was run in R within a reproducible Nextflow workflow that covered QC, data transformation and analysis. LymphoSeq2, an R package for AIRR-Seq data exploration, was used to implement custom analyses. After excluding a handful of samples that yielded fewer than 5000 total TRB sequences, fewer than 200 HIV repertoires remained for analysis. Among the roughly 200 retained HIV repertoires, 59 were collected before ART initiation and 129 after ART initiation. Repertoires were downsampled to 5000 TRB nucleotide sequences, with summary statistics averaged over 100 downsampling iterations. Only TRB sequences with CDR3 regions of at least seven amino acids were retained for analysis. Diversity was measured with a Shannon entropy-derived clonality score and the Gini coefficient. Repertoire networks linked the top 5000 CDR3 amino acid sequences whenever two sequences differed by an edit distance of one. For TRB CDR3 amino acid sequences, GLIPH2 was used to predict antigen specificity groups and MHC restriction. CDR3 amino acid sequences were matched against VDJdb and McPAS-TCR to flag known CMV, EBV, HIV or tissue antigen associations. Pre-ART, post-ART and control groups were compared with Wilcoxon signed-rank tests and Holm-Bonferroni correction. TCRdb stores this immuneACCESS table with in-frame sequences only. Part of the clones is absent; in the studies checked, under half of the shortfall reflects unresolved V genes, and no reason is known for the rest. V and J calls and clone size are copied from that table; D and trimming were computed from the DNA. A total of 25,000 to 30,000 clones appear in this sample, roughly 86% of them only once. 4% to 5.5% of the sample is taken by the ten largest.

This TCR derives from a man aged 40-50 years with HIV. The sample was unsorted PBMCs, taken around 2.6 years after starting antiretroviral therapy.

The DNA sequence reads TGTGCCAGCAGCTTGGACAGTAACACCGGGGAGCTGTTTTTT. This sequence encodes CASSLDSNTGELFF. The chain is encoded by TRBV5-8 joined to TRBJ2-2; no D gene call is confident. The CDR3, from cysteine to phenylalanine, totals 14 residues. The only DNA kept is the CDR3, 42 bases in frame from the first base. A distance of 5 bases separates the germline ends of V and J, which lose 0 bases and 2 bases respectively. Via the germline V gene, CDR1 is SGHTS and CDR2 YDEGEE.